This TCR beta chain originates from a study of T cells after yellow fever vaccination. Looking at the study overall: Some fractions had low cell numbers, and these were prepared with SMART-Seq v4 Ultra Low Input. Study-wide results and limits: Although most clonotypes did not, a small share appeared in both CD4 and CD8 compartments.

TCRdb reprocessed the 5' RACE reads with MiXCR, giving one entry per CDR3 protein. The profile shows roughly 500,000 distinct CDR3 sequences, 15% to 20% of them singletons. Germline-derived CDR1 and CDR2 are LNHDA and SQIVND (reference sequence). The ends were cut back, 7 bases at V and 7 bases at J, with 17 bases in the middle. The CDR3 has 13 residues. This clonotype was counted a few times. What it recognizes is unknown. The source material was PBMCs, sampled 15 days after the yellow fever booster vaccination. This TCR was sampled from a man between 25 and 39 years old who received the YFV17D yellow fever vaccine. The V gene is TRBV19, the J gene TRBJ2-7, with D maybe TRBD2 (6 bases). In DNA, the CDR3 is TGTGCCAGTACCCCCGAGGGGCGGGAAGAGCAGTACTTC. As protein: CASTPEGREEQYF.